This TCR beta chain is drawn from a study of blood T cells in healthy people across ages (dated by TCRdb to about 2015). Turning to the overall study: In model experiments, roughly one uniquely barcoded TCR beta cDNA molecule per two T cells was captured by template switching. The study measured age-related changes in TCR beta repertoire diversity using deep sequencing normalized with unique cDNA molecular identifiers. Donors were grouped into four age groups: young (average 16 years), middle-aged (39), aged (about 60) and long-lived (approximately 75). Using the same blood draw, the study looked at two additional independent replicas of 1 million unique cDNA reads for two donors, one aged 18 to 30 and the other aged 80 or older. What the study reported, not specific to this receptor: Observed TCR beta diversity per million T cells fell roughly linearly with age, and a significant reduction was already apparent by age about 38. Bulk unsorted PBMC profiling prevented conclusive comparison of naive and antigen-experienced compartments. Total diversity estimates from one million sequenced T cells were considered lower bounds and underestimates. The percentage of naive T cells measured by flow cytometry correlated strongly with observed TCR beta diversity. The long-lived group showed more naive CD4+ T cells, fewer expanded clones and increased TCR diversity than the aged group, suggesting age selection. Because the CMV infection status of the donors was unknown, age-related changes in expanded clonotypes may potentially have been confounded.

The roughly 39 donors, aged 6 to 90 years, were systemically healthy Caucasian individuals from Russia. Each donor gave ten milliliters of peripheral blood, drawn into EDTA-treated Vacutainer tubes. PBMCs were isolated by Ficoll-Paque density-gradient centrifugation, with at least 7 million obtained per sample. Total RNA was extracted from PBMCs with Trizol reagent, with at least 6 micrograms obtained per sample. For every donor, an aliquot of PBMCs went through flow cytometry to measure the percentages of naive CD45RAhigh/CD27high T cells. V is reduced by 4 bases and J by 4 bases, leaving a spacing of 13 bases between them. The CDR3, cysteine through phenylalanine, is 14 amino acids long. The DNA shown is the 42-base CDR3, in frame from base 1. CDR1 SEHNR and CDR2 FQNEAQ were looked up in the germline V gene (reference sequence). The method was 5' RACE. The listed sequencing device is Illumina HiSeq 2500. A second about 7 to 12 cycle PCR used a sample-barcoded 5' primer and a J-beta primer mix. A template-switch 5' adaptor carrying 12 random nucleotides introduced a unique molecular identifier onto each TCR beta cDNA molecule. At least 2.5 million CDR3-containing paired-end reads were obtained from each sample. All of the RNA was converted into first-strand cDNA using the Mint cDNA synthesis kit, with a TRBC-specific oligonucleotide serving as the primer. Following uracil-DNA glycosylase treatment, a first 18-cycle PCR with universal primers M1SS and BC2_uni_R was performed on all cDNA. In the authors' own workflow: Each sample was normalized by randomly selecting 1 million high-quality reads, each carrying a distinct molecular identifier. Instead of being binned into consensus sequences, reads with shared molecular identifiers were discarded. MiTCR, with a Q25 quality threshold and the strictest error-elimination algorithm, was used for CDR3 identification, clonotype clustering and error correction. A nonparametric unseen species model using Euler transformation provided a lower-bound estimate of total TCR beta diversity. TCRdb itself trimmed the public reads at Q25 with fastp, ran MiXCR and retained productive beta chains. Identical CDR3 proteins give one entry, which carries the most common genes and DNA. TCRdb, rather than the study authors, made the V and J calls. The sample table shows approximately 800,000 distinct CDR3 sequences, and roughly 25% are seen once. The top ten clones comprise approximately 3.7% of the sample.

This clonotype was picked up a small number of times. Its antigen is unknown. There are no base qualities to consult, and no much larger clone falls within one base. The same sample was also studied in work on T cells of mothers and their children. The second study also describes: Nine systemically healthy Caucasian individuals, comprising three mothers and their six children, were included as donors. cDNA synthesis used all of the extracted RNA, with approximately 1.4 ug of RNA in each 15 ul reaction. In the second PCR, the M1S primer introduced both the sample barcodes and 2-4 random nucleotides. Over 9.5 million TCR beta CDR3 reads were obtained for each mother, and 2.7 million or so reads were obtained for each child. Thymic selection similarly shapes TCR recombination output in related and unrelated pairs, with minor effect from inherited differences. Related mother-child pairs always showed normalized repertoire overlap that was slightly higher than in unrelated mother-child pairs, though the difference was never significant. With a sensitivity of 90 to 100 clones per million clonotypes, no persistent microchimeric T cell clones were detected. The study used deep NGS to compare TCR beta repertoires of mothers and children, seeking features distinguishing related mother-child pairs from unrelated individuals. Mothers averaged around 40 +/- 4 years of age and children averaged approximately 11 +/- 4 years. After adapter ligation with NEBNext reagents, the libraries were sequenced on Illumina HiSeq 2000 with 100+100 nt paired-end reads. To prevent cross-contamination, the mother and child libraries were prepared a month apart and were sequenced in separate runs. For each donor, between roughly 450,000 and 2,100,000 distinct TCR beta clonotypes were identified. Naive TCR beta clonotypes were estimated from low-frequency clonotypes matched to each donor's FACS-determined naive share, without sorting.

This clonotype was obtained from a boy between 10 and 17 years old in good health. Sequenced: blood. The sequence joins TRBV7-9 to TRBJ1-1; 5 matching bases give a weak D call of TRBD1. The encoded CDR3 is CASSSQPGGTEAFF. The bases read TGTGCCAGCAGCTCACAACCGGGGGGCACTGAAGCTTTCTTT.